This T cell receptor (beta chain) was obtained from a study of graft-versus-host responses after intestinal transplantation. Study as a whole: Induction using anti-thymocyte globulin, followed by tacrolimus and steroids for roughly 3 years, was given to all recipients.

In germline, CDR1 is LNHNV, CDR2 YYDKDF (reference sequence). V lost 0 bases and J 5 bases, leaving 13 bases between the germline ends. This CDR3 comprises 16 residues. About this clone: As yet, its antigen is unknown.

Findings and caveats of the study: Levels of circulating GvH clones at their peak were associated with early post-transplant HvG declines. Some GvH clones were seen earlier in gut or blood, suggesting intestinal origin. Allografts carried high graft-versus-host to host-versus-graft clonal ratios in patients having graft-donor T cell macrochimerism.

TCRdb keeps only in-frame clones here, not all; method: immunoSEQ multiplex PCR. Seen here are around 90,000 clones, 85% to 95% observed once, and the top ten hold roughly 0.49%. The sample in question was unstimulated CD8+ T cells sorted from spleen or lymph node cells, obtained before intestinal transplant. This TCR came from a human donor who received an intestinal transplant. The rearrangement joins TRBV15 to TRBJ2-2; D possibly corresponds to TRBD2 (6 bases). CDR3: CATSRERSGFTGELFF. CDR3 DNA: TGTGCCACCAGCAGAGAAAGGAGCGGGTTTACCGGGGAGCTGTTTTTT.